A single sample gave rise to the 27 T cell receptor beta chains below, sequenced in a study of post-analysis software for immune sequencing data. Study results and limitations: Included in a set of about five TRBV segments more frequent in patients than controls were TRBV5-6, TRBV5-1 and TRBV20-1.

Prepared TCR beta cDNA libraries contained unique molecular identifiers. One entry per CDR3 protein, called by TCRdb with MiXCR from the PCR reads. Among around 400,000 distinct CDR3 sequences listed, approximately 42% were seen once. These receptors lack a known antigen. The source material was blood. The receptors here all came from a girl under 10 years old with multiple sclerosis.

The V call is TRBV4-2, the J call TRBJ2-1; D may be TRBD2 (5 bases). V gave up 0 bases and J gave up 6 bases, with 6 bases separating them. The CDR3 is 13 residues long. In germline, CDR1 is LGHNA, CDR2 YNFKEQ. CDR3 in amino acids: CASSQEEGNEQFF. DNA for the CDR3: TGTGCCAGCAGCCAAGAAGAGGGCAATGAGCAGTTCTTC.

In this sample, this clonotype turned up a few times. This chain links TRBV5-1 with TRBJ2-3; a weak D match, TRBD1 (6 bases). The CDR3 contains 15 residues. With 4 bases removed from V and 2 bases from J, the gap between germline ends came to 14 bases. Germline values: CDR1 SGHRS, CDR2 YFSETQ. Written as DNA, the CDR3 is TGCGCCAGCAGCAGCTCCGGGACATACACAGATACGCAGTATTTT. This codes for CASSSSGTYTDTQYF.

The J gene is TRBJ2-3, the V gene TRBV7-2, with D perhaps being TRBD1 or TRBD2 (5 bases each). This CDR3 is built from 14 residues. V was shortened by 5 bases and J by 2 bases, with 11 bases between the two germline ends. Per germline, CDR1 SGHTA and CDR2 FQGNSA. The CDR3 sequence is CASSTGRDTDTQYF. The CDR3 DNA reads TGTGCCAGCAGCACGGGACGAGACACAGATACGCAGTATTTT.

The chain is built from TRBV27 and TRBJ2-1, with 10 bases aligning to TRBD2. Germline CDR1 is MNHEY and CDR2 is SMNVEV (reference sequence). Losses at the gene ends were 3 bases for V and 9 bases for J; bases not matched to a gene: 8. The CDR3 has 15 amino acids. DNA of the CDR3: TGTGCCAGCAGTTTCCTCGGACTAGCGGAGGGTGAGCAGTTCTTC. Translated: CASSFLGLAEGEQFF.

This clonotype was seen a few times. V gene TRBV5-1 combines with J gene TRBJ2-3; the match to TRBD2 covers 7 bases. In germline, CDR1 is SGHRS, CDR2 YFSETQ. The junction had 5 bases not matched to a gene; V was cut back by 2 bases and J by 2 bases. The CDR3 has 15 residues. The CDR3 spells CASSFQRGSTDTQYF. In DNA, the CDR3 is TGCGCCAGCAGCTTCCAGCGGGGATCCACAGATACGCAGTATTTT.

V gene TRBV12-3 or TRBV12-4 combines with J gene TRBJ2-1; D may match TRBD1 or TRBD2 (5 bases each). The tail of the sequence fits TRBJ2-7 better, so the J call may be wrong. The CDR3 is 15 amino acids. The DNA for the CDR3 is TGTGCCAGCAGTTTAGAGGGGAGCTCCTACAATGAGCAGTACTTC. This translates into CASSLEGSSYNEQYF.

The chain joins TRBV2 to TRBJ2-1; 8 bases agree with TRBD2. The germline V gene encodes CDR1 SNHLY and CDR2 FYNNEI. Unmatched junction bases numbered 9, after V lost 7 bases and J lost 4 bases. The CDR3 totals 15 residues. The CDR3 DNA is TGTGCCAGCAAGAAAGCGGGGGCCCCGTACAATGAGCAGTTCTTC. This gives the protein CASKKAGAPYNEQFF.

Only one count was recorded for this clonotype. The CDR3: CASSLPSAEQFF. The CDR3 DNA is TGCGCCAGCAGCCTGCCAAGCGCTGAGCAGTTCTTC. The chain has TRBV5-1 and TRBJ2-1; no definite D call. This CDR3 spans 12 amino acids. V was trimmed by 4 bases and J by 9 bases, leaving 11 bases between them. In germline, CDR1 is SGHRS, CDR2 YFSETQ. The whole variable domain, remainder taken from reference TRBV5-1 and TRBJ2-1, is KAGVTQTPRYLIKTRGQQVTLSCSPISGHRSVSWYQQTPGQGLQFLFEYFSETQRNKGNFPGRFSGRQFSNSRSEMNVSTLELGDSALYLCASSLPSAEQFFGPGTRLTVL.

Comments on this clonotype: One junction end does not reproduce the germline sequence, and a read error may be involved. This rearrangement joins TRBV12-3 or TRBV12-4 to TRBJ2-3, with D possibly matching TRBD1 (5 bases). The CDR3 spans 15 residues. DNA for the CDR3: TGTGCCAGCACTCCAGGCAGCTACCTCACAGGTACGCAGTATTTT. It yields the protein CASTPGSYLTGTQYF.

This clonotype has only a few counts. This chain connects TRBV12-3 or TRBV12-4 to TRBJ2-1, with 7 bases matching TRBD2. CDR3 size: 15 residues. Germline trimming cut 7 bases from V and 6 bases from J; bases unmatched to any gene: 12. CDR3 sequence (DNA): TGTGCCAGCAACCCTCAGCGGGGCCTCGGCAATGAGCAGTTCTTC. This codes for CASNPQRGLGNEQFF.

The table lists this clonotype with a few counts. As DNA, the CDR3 is TGTGCTAGTGGTTTGGCATTCGGACAGGGAGTGGACGAGCAGTACTTC. It translates to CASGLAFGQGVDEQYF. The chain carries TRBV12-5 and TRBJ2-7; 8 nucleotides match TRBD1. Germline CDR1 reads LGHNT; CDR2 reads FRNRAP. The trim removed 1 base at V and 5 bases at J, leaving 10 bases unmatched. CDR3 length: 16 residues. The full variable domain, rest sourced from reference TRBV12-5 and TRBJ2-7, is DARVTQTPRHKVTEMGQEVTMRCQPILGHNTVFWYRQTMMQGLELLAYFRNRAPLDDSGMPKDRFSAEMPDATLATLKIQPSEPRDSAVYFCASGLAFGQGVDEQYFGPGTRLTVT.

This clonotype was found a few times. The rearrangement links TRBV6-5 to TRBJ1-4; the match to TRBD1 covers 9 bases. The CDR3 covers 15 residues. Germline CDR1 MNHEY, CDR2 SVGAGI. V lost 5 bases and J lost 3; bases outside the gene matches: 4. Here the CDR3 reads CASSSWTGANEKLFF. In DNA, the CDR3 is TGTGCCAGCAGTAGCTGGACAGGGGCTAATGAAAAACTGTTTTTT.

The chain combines TRBV20-1 with TRBJ2-7; 8 positions agree with TRBD2. This CDR3 region has 14 residues. Per germline, CDR1 DFQATT and CDR2 SNEGSKA (reference sequence). V dropped 6 bases and J dropped 3; count of bases not matched to a gene: 10. The CDR3 loop is CSAGGGTSNYEQYF. CDR3 bases: TGCAGTGCCGGCGGCGGGACTAGTAACTACGAGCAGTACTTC.

V is TRBV12-3 or TRBV12-4 and J is TRBJ2-7, with D possibly called TRBD1 or TRBD2 (5 bases each). Trimming shortened V by 1 base and J by 3 bases, and 10 bases separated the two germline ends. The CDR3 spans 14 residues. As DNA, the CDR3 is TGTGCCAGCAGTTTAGGGGACGGAAACTACGAGCAGTACTTC. Protein product: CASSLGDGNYEQYF.

V and J are TRBV10-3 and TRBJ2-7; D not certain. V lost 10 bases to trimming and J lost 2 bases, with 15 bases between them. The CDR3 spans 13 residues. Looked up from germline, CDR1 is ENHRY and CDR2 is SYGVKD. CDR3 in amino acids: CATALRLPYEQYF. DNA for the CDR3: TGTGCCACCGCCCTTCGGTTACCCTACGAGCAGTACTTC.

The chain uses TRBV7-9 and TRBJ2-1, with 7 bases identical to TRBD2. CDR1 and CDR2 from the germline V gene are SEHNR and FQNEAQ (reference sequence). The CDR3 length is 19 residues. The trim removed 1 base at V and 0 bases at J, leaving 12 bases unmatched. This CDR3 reads CASSLDQRGTYSSYNEQFF. The CDR3 DNA reads as TGTGCCAGCAGCTTAGACCAGCGGGGCACTTATAGCTCCTACAATGAGCAGTTCTTC.

The rearrangement joins TRBV10-2 to TRBJ1-5; no clear D gene. The germline V gene has CDR1 WSHSY and CDR2 SAAADI. V gave up 6 bases and J gave up 5 bases, with 8 bases separating them. This CDR3 is built from 12 residues. CDR3 bases: TGCGCCAGCAGCGGGCGGGATCAGCCCCAGCATTTT. The encoded protein is CASSGRDQPQHF.

This chain joins TRBV6-2 or TRBV6-3 and TRBJ2-1, with D possibly matching TRBD1 (6 bases). V was clipped by 1 base and J by 5 bases, with 9 bases between them. Germline lookup yields CDR1 MNHEY and CDR2 SVGEGT. This CDR3 spans 14 amino acids. Here the CDR3 reads CASSYLDRNNEQFF. DNA of the CDR3: TGTGCCAGCAGTTACTTGGACAGAAACAATGAGCAGTTCTTC.

This chain joins TRBV14 and TRBJ2-3; TRBD1 matches 7 bases. The CDR3 totals 13 residues. V gave up 0 bases and J gave up 11 bases; unmatched junction bases: 5. Looked up from germline, CDR1 is SGHDN and CDR2 is FVKESK. CDR3 nucleotide sequence: TGTGCCAGCAGCCAAGAAGACAGGGCGCAGCAGTATTTT. Its translation is CASSQEDRAQQYF. The full variable domain, rest sourced from reference TRBV14 and TRBJ2-3, is EAGVTQFPSHSVIEKGQTVTLRCDPISGHDNLYWYRRVMGKEIKFLLHFVKESKQDESGMPNNRFLAERTGGTYSTLKVQPAELEDSGVYFCASSQEDRAQQYFGPGTRLTVL.

This clonotype has just a few counts. V gene TRBV29-1 combines with J gene TRBJ2-7; either TRBD1 or TRBD2 may fit D (5 bases each). There are 13 residues in the CDR3. Germline CDR1 and CDR2: SQVTM and ANQGSEA. The germline V and J ends were trimmed by 3 bases and 1 base, with 10 bases remaining between them. The CDR3 nucleotides are TGCAGCGTTGAGCAGGGAGAATCCTACGAGCAGTACTTC. It specifies CSVEQGESYEQYF.

This clonotype was seen a handful of times. This chain connects TRBV24-1 to TRBJ2-5; D gene unclear. Germline-derived CDR1 and CDR2 are KGHDR and SFDVKD. The germline V and J ends were trimmed by 9 bases and 4 bases, with 14 bases remaining between them. The CDR3 runs to 13 residues. Here the CDR3 DNA reads TGTGCCACCGCCGGTCCCGCGACAGAGACCCAGTACTTC. Protein product: CATAGPATETQYF.

This chain uses TRBV4-1 with TRBJ2-5, with TRBD2 matching 11 bases. Germline trimming cut 2 bases from V and 1 base from J; bases unmatched to any gene: 12. The germline V gene has CDR1 MGHRA and CDR2 YSYEKL. CDR3 size: 19 residues. The CDR3 region has the DNA TGCGCCAGCAGCCAATTCCCCTCTCTAGCGGGAGGCCTCCAAGAGACCCAGTACTTC. Its translation: CASSQFPSLAGGLQETQYF.

The chain recombines TRBV5-1 with TRBJ1-2, with D possibly TRBD1 on 6 matching bases. Germline V lookup: CDR1 SGHRS, CDR2 YFSETQ. V was pared by 0 bases and J by 5 bases, with 23 bases between. The CDR3 length is 18 residues. CDR3 residues: CASSLGGALGKTPYGYTF. CDR3 nucleotides: TGCGCCAGCAGCTTGGGGGGGGCGCTTGGCAAGACTCCTTATGGCTACACCTTC.

Comments on this clonotype: Germline is not matched at one junction end, which may reflect a read error. The chain combines TRBV5-5 with TRBJ1-5; D ambiguous. The length of the CDR3 is 15 residues. Germline-derived CDR1 and CDR2 are SGHKS and YYEKEE (reference sequence). The CDR3 nucleotides are TGTGCCGGCAGCTTGTATTCAGGTAGCAATCAGCCCCAGCATTTT. This sequence encodes CAGSLYSGSNQPQHF.

This clonotype turned up a few times. The gene calls are TRBV6-2 or TRBV6-3 and TRBJ2-1; D might be TRBD1 or TRBD2, each matching 6 bases. This CDR3 comprises 16 residues. The V gene lost 0 bases and the J gene lost 2 bases, with 11 bases spanning the gap. Germline V CDR1 and CDR2: MNHEY, SVGEGT. The CDR3, as DNA: TGTGCCAGCAGTTACTCCCTCGGGGGCGCCTACAATGAGCAGTTCTTC. Translated, it gives CASSYSLGGAYNEQFF.

This clonotype was seen more than once but under ten times. This chain links TRBV10-3 with TRBJ2-7; D remains unclear. The CDR3 sequence is 13 residues long. V lost 2 bases, J lost 2 bases, and 7 bases lay in between. CDR1 and CDR2 (germline): ENHRY, SYGVKD. The chain's CDR3 is CAISERLAYEQYF. Here the CDR3 DNA reads TGTGCCATCAGTGAGCGGTTAGCCTACGAGCAGTACTTC.

The CDR3 DNA sequence: TGTGCCAGCAGCCAAGATGACAGAGACTACGAGCAGTACTTC. Translated: CASSQDDRDYEQYF. The J gene is TRBJ2-7, the V gene TRBV14; TRBD1 might be the D (5 bases). CDR3 length equals 14 residues. Looked up from germline, CDR1 is SGHDN and CDR2 is FVKESK. Trimming took off 0 bases at V and 3 bases at J, with 9 bases between the two ends.